The clone carrying this T cell receptor (beta chain) was observed a few times. One entry per CDR3 protein results from TCRdb running MiXCR on the 5' RACE reads. The sample records under 700,000 distinct CDR3 sequences, 20% being singletons. CDR3 size: 11 residues. V was cut by 5 bases and J by 5 bases, with 7 bases left in between. This entry belongs to a study of T-cell memory formation after mild COVID-19. About the research overall: In these data, TCR clusters were largely donor specific.

The specimen was PBMCs or a T cell subset sorted from them (not recorded which). The chain uses TRBV12-3 or TRBV12-4 and TRBJ2-7; D not certain. The sequence derives from an adult woman who had mild COVID-19 (a few samples of this study predate the infection). Cell type and time point are not known. The CDR3 sequence: CASSETNEQYF. CDR3 nucleotides: TGTGCCAGCAGTGAAACCAACGAGCAGTACTTC.